What follows are 11 T cell receptor beta chains derived from one specimen sequenced in a study of blood T cell repertoires in COVID-19. Clones were read by immunoSEQ multiplex PCR, and TCRdb kept only the in-frame ones, dropping some. The sample records 200,000 to 300,000 clones, 70% to 90% being singletons. Sequenced material: peripheral blood. These receptors were taken from a woman in her fifties or sixties with COVID-19, enrolled during active disease.

This chain connects TRBV27 to TRBJ1-2, with 7 bases fitting TRBD1. Germline lookup yields CDR1 MNHEY and CDR2 SMNVEV (reference sequence). This CDR3 is 14 amino acids long. The J segment lost 3 bases and the V segment lost 4 bases, leaving 5 bases of the junction unmatched. The CDR3 DNA sequence: TGTGCCAGCAGTTCGAGGGGGCTCGACTATGGCTACACCTTC. Protein: CASSSRGLDYGYTF.

The rearrangement links TRBV7-6 to TRBJ1-5; D may be TRBD1 (5 bases). The V gene's germline CDR1 is SGHVS and CDR2 FNYEAQ. Trimming removed 5 bases at V and 5 bases at J, with 13 bases between. This CDR3 region has 14 residues. The CDR3 loop reads CASSLGERDQPQHF. CDR3 bases: TGTGCCAGCAGCCTGGGGGAGCGGGATCAGCCCCAGCATTTT.

This clone is a singleton in its sample. Different DNA sequences within this sample yield the same CDR3. The chain recombines TRBV10-3 with TRBJ2-2; 11 bases line up with TRBD2. The germline V gene has CDR1 ENHRY and CDR2 SYGVKD. The CDR3 totals 17 residues. The V gene end was trimmed by 4 bases and the J gene end by 5 bases; junction bases not matched to a gene: 9. CDR3 residues: CAISGSLAGGGTGELFF. CDR3 nucleotide sequence: TGTGCCATCAGTGGGTCCCTAGCGGGAGGAGGTACCGGGGAGCTGTTTTTT.

The chain uses TRBV3-1 (or the pseudogene TRBV3-2) and TRBJ2-2; possibly TRBD2 for D (6 bases). V lost 0 bases and J 4 bases, leaving 12 bases between the germline ends. This CDR3 is built from 16 residues. In germline, CDR1 is LGHDT, CDR2 YNNKEL (reference sequence). CDR3 sequence: CASSQDRRVRTGELFF. CDR3 sequence (DNA): TGTGCCAGCAGCCAAGATCGGAGGGTGCGCACCGGGGAGCTGTTTTTT.

The chain has TRBV6-5 and TRBJ1-4; TRBD1 aligns across 8 bases. V lost 6 bases to trimming and J lost 3 bases; unmatched junction nucleotides: 6. The germline V gene has CDR1 MNHEY and CDR2 SVGAGI. CDR3 length: 15 residues. DNA for the CDR3: TGTGCCAGCAGAAGCCAGGGGGCTCCTAATGAAAAACTGTTTTTT. This gives the protein CASRSQGAPNEKLFF.

The V gene is TRBV5-4, the J gene TRBJ2-3, with 7 bases fitting TRBD1. CDR1 SGHNT and CDR2 YYREEE come from the germline V gene (reference sequence). Trimming took 4 bases from V and 2 from J; bases not matched to a gene: 4. CDR3 length: 14 amino acids. The CDR3: CASSQGQHTDTQYF. The CDR3, as DNA: TGTGCCAGCAGCCAGGGACAGCACACAGATACGCAGTATTTT.

This chain joins TRBV3-1 (or the pseudogene TRBV3-2) and TRBJ1-1; 7 nucleotides line up with TRBD1. Germline loops: CDR1 LGHDT, CDR2 YNNKEL (reference sequence). Trimming took 4 bases from V and 9 from J; bases not matched to a gene: 11. The CDR3 runs to 14 residues. The DNA for the CDR3 is TGTGCCAGCAGCCGGATGGGGACAGAGCAAAAAGCTTTCTTT. Its protein product is CASSRMGTEQKAFF.

Only one count was recorded for this clone. V gene TRBV6-5 combines with J gene TRBJ2-1; TRBD2 agrees at 10 bases. Germline V gene sequence: CDR1 MNHEY, CDR2 SVGAGI. V gave up 6 bases and J gave up 5 bases; unmatched junction bases: 7. This CDR3 comprises 15 residues. The CDR3 sequence: CASSSGTSVHNEQFF. The CDR3 DNA sequence: TGTGCCAGCAGCTCCGGGACTAGCGTGCACAATGAGCAGTTCTTC.

The chain carries TRBV7-2 and TRBJ2-3, with TRBD2 matching 10 bases. This CDR3 comprises 19 residues. J gave up 4 bases and V 1 base, and 14 bases lay outside the gene matches. Per the germline V gene, CDR1 is SGHTA and CDR2 is FQGNSA. CDR3 protein: CASSLDVESGRARADTQYF. The CDR3 region has the DNA TGTGCCAGCAGCTTAGATGTAGAAAGCGGGAGGGCCAGGGCAGATACGCAGTATTTT.

The V and J genes are TRBV11-3 and TRBJ2-2; TRBD1 agrees at 8 bases. Germline CDR1 reads SGHNT; CDR2 reads YENEEA. The J segment lost 4 bases and the V segment lost 4 bases, leaving 8 bases of the junction unmatched. The length of the CDR3 is 16 residues. The CDR3 region is CASSSRTGRITGELFF. DNA for the CDR3: TGTGCCAGCAGCTCCCGGACAGGGAGGATCACCGGGGAGCTGTTTTTT.

V gene TRBV5-1 combines with J gene TRBJ1-6; D unresolved. The CDR3 is 15 residues long. V gave up 4 bases and J gave up 9 bases, with 17 bases separating them. Germline V gives CDR1 SGHRS, CDR2 YFSETQ. The CDR3 protein is CASSPLTGTGSPLHF. The CDR3 DNA reads as TGCGCCAGCAGCCCGCTGACGGGTACGGGTTCACCCCTCCACTTT.